The rows below give T cell receptor beta chains drawn from one sample of a study of T cells in Graves' hyperthyroidism and ophthalmopathy. TCRdb re-called the multiplex PCR reads with MiXCR, one entry per CDR3 protein. In the table there are under 400,000 distinct CDR3 sequences, around a sixth of which are singletons. Sequencing was performed on blood. The receptors originated from a young woman with Graves' hyperthyroidism that later progressed to Graves' ophthalmopathy. The CDR3 runs from the conserved cysteine through the conserved F or W. The D gene is left open where the match is weak. Size is stated for part of the rows, as once, few or many counts, or as a class when the clone is expanded.

clone size,V gene,CDR3 length,J gene,D gene,CDR3 DNA,CDR3 protein
.,TRBV6-5,14,TRBJ2-2,.,TGTGCCAGCAGTTACTCGAGTGTCCCCGGGGAGCTGTTTTTT,CASSYSSVPGELFF
few,TRBV28,15,TRBJ2-6,TRBD2,TGTGCCAGCAGTTTATCGGGGACTAGCGGGAGAGCCGGGACTTTC,CASSLSGTSGRAGTF
many,TRBV12-3/TRBV12-4,14,TRBJ2-3,TRBD2,TGTGCCAGCAGTTTACCGGGAGGGACCAATACGCAGTATTTT,CASSLPGGTNTQYF
few,TRBV5-4,14,TRBJ2-7,TRBD1,TGTGCCAGCAGCCGAGGGACAGGGAGCTACGAGCAGTACTTC,CASSRGTGSYEQYF
many,TRBV13,15,TRBJ2-6,.,TGTGCCAGCAGACTGCGTGTCTCTGGGGCCAACGTCCTGACTTTC,CASRLRVSGANVLTF
.,TRBV28,18,TRBJ1-6,.,TGTGCCAGCAGAAGGCGGGAACCTGTCTACATATATAATTCACCCCTCCACTTT,CASRRREPVYIYNSPLHF
.,TRBV28,16,TRBJ2-1,TRBD2,TGTGCCAGCAGTTCTCCTACGGGAGGATCCGACAATGAGCAGTTCTTC,CASSSPTGGSDNEQFF
many,TRBV7-8,15,TRBJ2-7,TRBD1,TGTGCCAGCAGCTTAGTCGGGACAGGGCTGTACGAGCAGTACTTC,CASSLVGTGLYEQYF
.,TRBV28,17,TRBJ2-3,.,TGTGCCAGCAGTTTATGGGGCTCGGGAGCTGGCACAGATACGCAGTATTTT,CASSLWGSGAGTDTQYF
many,TRBV15,14,TRBJ2-7,.,TGTGCCACCAGCAGAGAAGGGGGGGCCTACGAGCAGTACTTC,CATSREGGAYEQYF
many,TRBV5-5,15,TRBJ2-1,TRBD2,TGTGCCAGCAGCTTGGAGAGCGGGAACTACAATGAGCAGTTCTTC,CASSLESGNYNEQFF
many,TRBV6-2/TRBV6-3,15,TRBJ1-3,.,TGTGCCAGCAGTTATGGGACGTCCTCTGGAAACACCATATATTTT,CASSYGTSSGNTIYF
many,TRBV5-1,13,TRBJ1-2,.,TGCGCCAGCAGCTTGATACAGGGTCATGGCTACACCTTC,CASSLIQGHGYTF
many,TRBV18,14,TRBJ2-5,.,TGTGCCAGCTCACCGGGGGTAATGGTGGAGACCCAGTACTTC,CASSPGVMVETQYF
.,TRBV6-5,16,TRBJ2-1,TRBD1,TGTGCCAGCAGTTGGCCCGGGACAGGGGATAACAATGAGCAGTTCTTC,CASSWPGTGDNNEQFF
many,TRBV7-2,14,TRBJ1-4,.,TGTGCCAGCAATTTTGGTGCAACTAATGAAAAACTGTTTTTT,CASNFGATNEKLFF
few,TRBV5-1,15,TRBJ2-5,TRBD2,TGCGCCAGCAGCGGGACTAGCGGGAGTAGTGAGACCCAGTACTTC,CASSGTSGSSETQYF
few,TRBV27,13,TRBJ2-7,.,TGTGCCAGCAGTATCAAACAAGCCTACGAGCAGTACTTC,CASSIKQAYEQYF
few,TRBV9,16,TRBJ2-5,.,TGTGCCAGCAGCGTAGAGGCTGGGGTGTCAGGCGAGACCCAGTACTTC,CASSVEAGVSGETQYF
.,TRBV5-1,14,TRBJ2-1,.,TGCGCCAGCAGCTCGGCCGAGGGTACTAATGAGCAGTTCTTC,CASSSAEGTNEQFF
many,TRBV3-1,16,TRBJ1-6,TRBD1,TGTGCCAGCAGCCACACAGGGGACGGCCAGAATTCACCCCTCCACTTT,CASSHTGDGQNSPLHF
many,TRBV12-3/TRBV12-4,13,TRBJ1-1,.,TGTGCCAGCAGTTGGCTGGAGAACACTGAAGCTTTCTTT,CASSWLENTEAFF
many,TRBV28,16,TRBJ2-7,.,TGTGCCAGCAGTTTTTCAGGGCTGGACGCCTCCTACGAGCAGTACTTC,CASSFSGLDASYEQYF